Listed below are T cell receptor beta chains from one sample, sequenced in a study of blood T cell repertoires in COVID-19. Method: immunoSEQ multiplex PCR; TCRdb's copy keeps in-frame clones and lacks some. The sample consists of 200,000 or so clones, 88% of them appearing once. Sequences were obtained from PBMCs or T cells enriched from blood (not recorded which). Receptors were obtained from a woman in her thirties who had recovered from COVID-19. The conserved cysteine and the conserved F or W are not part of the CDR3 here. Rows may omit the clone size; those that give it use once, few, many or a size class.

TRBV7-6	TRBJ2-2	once	ASSFFPGREIGGELF
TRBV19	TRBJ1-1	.	ASSIVGQGDTEAF
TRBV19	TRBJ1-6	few	ASSIRTGEGSPLH
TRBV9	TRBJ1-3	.	ASSVQEAGNTIY
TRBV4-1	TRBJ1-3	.	ASSQNPGSGNTIY
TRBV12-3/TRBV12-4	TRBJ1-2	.	ASSFLGVDGYT
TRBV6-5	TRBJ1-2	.	ASSYSPDRAGYGYT
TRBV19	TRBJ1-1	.	ASSIASRRGAF
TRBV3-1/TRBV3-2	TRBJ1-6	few	ASSSNQVSPLH
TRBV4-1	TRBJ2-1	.	ASSRPGTGANEQF
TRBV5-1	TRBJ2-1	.	ASSLDRAYNEQF
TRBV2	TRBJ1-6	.	ASSERGQSNSPLH
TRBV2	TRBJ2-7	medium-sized	ASTLAGGYEQY
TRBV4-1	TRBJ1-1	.	ASSQPGQGYTEAF
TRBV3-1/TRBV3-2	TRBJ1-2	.	ASSRGTTGGNGYT
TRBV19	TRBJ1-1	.	ASSRDRSSEAF
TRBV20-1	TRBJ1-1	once	RPGQGGEAF
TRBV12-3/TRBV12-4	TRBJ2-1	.	ASSGPANEQF
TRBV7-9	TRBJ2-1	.	ASSSLDRRNEQF
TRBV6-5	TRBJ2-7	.	ASSLGPSYEQY
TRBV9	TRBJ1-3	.	ASSVDLGNTIY
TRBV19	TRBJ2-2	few	ASSIEAGTGELF
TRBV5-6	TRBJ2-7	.	ASSLVAAQGEQY
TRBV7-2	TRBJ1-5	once	ASSLRGGAGNQPQH
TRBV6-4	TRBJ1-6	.	ASSVQGVGSPLH
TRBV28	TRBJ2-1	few	ASRKTVSRGNEQF
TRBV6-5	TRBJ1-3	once	ASSLTTGLGNTIY
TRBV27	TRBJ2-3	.	ASSPTGEITDTQY
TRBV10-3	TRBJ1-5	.	AISESAGRGNQPQH
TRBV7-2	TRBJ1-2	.	ASSLGEGNWHGYT
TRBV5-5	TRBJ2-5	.	ASSLSGWEETQY
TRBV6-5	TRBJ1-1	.	ASSYSRRGNTEAF
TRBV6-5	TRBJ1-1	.	ASSYLRLNTEAF
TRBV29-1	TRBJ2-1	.	SVEDSGGAVNEQF
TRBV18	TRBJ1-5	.	ASSRYGDSKNQPQH
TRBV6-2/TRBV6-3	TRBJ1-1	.	ASSYWGGPNTEAF
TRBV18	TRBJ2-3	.	ASSPTAGGVTDTQY
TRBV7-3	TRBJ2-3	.	ASSLSGATDTQY
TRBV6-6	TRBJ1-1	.	ASTTLGRGEAF
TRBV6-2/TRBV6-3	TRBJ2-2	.	ASSYAQRGFTGELF
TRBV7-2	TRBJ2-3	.	ASSPAPKRVSTDTQY
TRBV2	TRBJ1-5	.	ASSAGEENQPQH
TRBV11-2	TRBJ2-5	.	ASSLIGVGGQETQY
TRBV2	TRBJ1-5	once	ASSGQGGSQPQH
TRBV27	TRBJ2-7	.	ASSLSERPYEQY
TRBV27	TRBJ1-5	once	ASSLVAQYPSNQPQH
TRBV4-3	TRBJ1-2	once	ASSQERAGPYGYT
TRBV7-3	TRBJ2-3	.	ASSPLAGGTDTQY
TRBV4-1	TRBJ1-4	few	ASSQGSGEGVNEKLF